Listed here are 20 T cell receptor beta chains from one sample, sequenced in a study of PD-L1 blockade in urothelial cancer. The data were produced by immunoSEQ multiplex PCR, yet TCRdb's version contains in-frame clones alone and is incomplete. The table has tens of thousands of clones, about 85% seen once. The time point denotes: peripheral blood 6 weeks after treatment start. Sequences were derived from PBMCs, sampled around atezolizumab (anti-PD-L1) treatment. The source is a man in his forties or fifties with urothelial cancer.

This chain uses TRBV7-9 with TRBJ2-1; 8 nucleotides line up with TRBD1. Germline V gene data show CDR1 as SEHNR and CDR2 as FQNEAQ (reference sequence). The J segment lost 6 bases and the V segment lost 4 bases, leaving 2 bases of the junction unmatched. CDR3 length: 13 residues. CDR3 nucleotides: TGTGCCAGCAGCTCTGGGACAGGCAATGAGCAGTTCTTC. Translation: CASSSGTGNEQFF. The full variable domain, completed using reference TRBV7-9 and TRBJ2-1, is DTGVSQNPRHKITKRGQNVTFRCDPISEHNRLYWYRQTLGQGPEFLTYFQNEAQLEKSRLLSDRFSAERPKGSFSTLEIQRTEQGDSAMYLCASSSGTGNEQFFGPGTRLTVL.

The rearrangement uses TRBV7-9 and TRBJ2-7, with TRBD1 identical over 7 bases. The CDR3 contains 16 residues. The V gene's germline CDR1 is SEHNR and CDR2 FQNEAQ (reference sequence). After removal of 5 bases from V and 1 base from J, the junction contained 11 bases not matched to a gene. The CDR3 DNA follows: TGTGCCAGCAGCACACGATTTACAGGGGTTTCCTACGAGCAGTACTTC. Encoded protein: CASSTRFTGVSYEQYF.

The chain employs TRBV19 and TRBJ1-1, with 10 bases identical to TRBD1. V gave up 5 bases and J gave up 1 base; unmatched junction bases: 7. Per germline, CDR1 LNHDA and CDR2 SQIVND (reference sequence). This CDR3 comprises 16 residues. CDR3 residues: CASSPGTGARNTEAFF. The CDR3 bases are TGTGCCAGTAGTCCGGGGACAGGGGCGAGGAACACTGAAGCTTTCTTT.

V and J are TRBV14 and TRBJ2-1; TRBD2 aligns across 13 bases. The V gene's germline CDR1 is SGHDN and CDR2 FVKESK. With V trimmed by 3 bases and J by 2 bases, 1 base remained unmatched. CDR3 length: 16 amino acids. The CDR3 reads CASSHGLAGAYNEQFF. The CDR3 DNA reads TGTGCCAGCAGCCACGGACTAGCGGGAGCCTACAATGAGCAGTTCTTC. Combining the CDR3 with reference TRBV14 and TRBJ2-1 gives the whole variable domain EAGVTQFPSHSVIEKGQTVTLRCDPISGHDNLYWYRRVMGKEIKFLLHFVKESKQDESGMPNNRFLAERTGGTYSTLKVQPAELEDSGVYFCASSHGLAGAYNEQFFGPGTRLTVL.

Here the CDR3 reads CASRLPGQGLPQTGPDTQYF. In DNA form, the CDR3 reads TGTGCCAGCAGGTTGCCTGGACAGGGATTACCACAAACCGGGCCAGATACGCAGTATTTT. V is TRBV27 and J is TRBJ2-3, with 8 bases identical to TRBD1. The ends lost 6 bases at V and 4 bases at J; junction bases unmatched: 24. CDR1 MNHEY and CDR2 SMNVEV come from the germline V gene (reference sequence). The CDR3 totals 20 residues.

The rearrangement links TRBV29-1 to TRBJ2-5, with a possible D match to TRBD1 (5 bases). The germline CDR1 and CDR2 sequences are SQVTM and ANQGSEA. CDR3 length: 13 amino acids. The V end was cut by 2 bases, the J end by 2 bases, with 9 bases between. The CDR3 bases are TGCAGCGTTGAATTAACAGGACAAGAGACCCAGTACTTC. It translates to CSVELTGQETQYF.

The chain recombines TRBV7-9 with TRBJ2-7; weak D call: TRBD2 (5 bases). The length of the CDR3 is 12 residues. The V end lost 11 bases, the J end lost 3 bases, and 14 bases lay between the germline ends. CDR1 is SEHNR and CDR2 is FQNEAQ in the germline V gene (reference sequence). The CDR3 nucleotides read TGTGCCGTCGAGGGTAAGGTCTACGAGCAGTACTTC. Its translation: CAVEGKVYEQYF.

This rearrangement joins TRBV5-1 to TRBJ1-2; the D gene is possibly TRBD1 (5 bases). The V end lost 2 bases, the J end lost 8 bases, and 16 bases lay between the germline ends. CDR3 length equals 14 residues. Germline V gene sequence: CDR1 SGHRS, CDR2 YFSETQ. The CDR3 bases are TGCGCCAGCAGCTTTACAGGCTCACTATCCGGCTACACCTTC. Its protein product is CASSFTGSLSGYTF.

The chain is built from TRBV19 and TRBJ1-4; weak D call: TRBD1 (6 bases). The germline V and J ends were trimmed by 8 bases and 0 bases, with 10 bases remaining between them. The CDR3 has 14 residues. Per germline, CDR1 LNHDA and CDR2 SQIVND (reference sequence). In DNA form, the CDR3 reads TGTGCCAGTTCCAGGACAGCAACTAATGAAAAACTGTTTTTT. Residues: CASSRTATNEKLFF.

V is TRBV7-8 and J is TRBJ2-1, with a possible D match to TRBD2 (6 bases). The CDR3 consists of 14 residues. Trimming took off 2 bases at V and 9 bases at J, with 14 bases between the two ends. CDR1 SGHVS and CDR2 FQNEAQ come from the germline V gene. CDR3 in amino acids: CASSLPASVREQFF. CDR3 nucleotides: TGTGCCAGCAGCTTACCGGCTAGCGTTCGTGAGCAGTTCTTC.

This clone occurred once. The gene calls are TRBV27 and TRBJ2-7; 10 bases match TRBD1. V lost 6 bases, J lost 3 bases, and 5 bases stayed unmatched. The CDR3 is made up of 14 amino acids. Germline V gene sequence: CDR1 MNHEY, CDR2 SMNVEV (reference sequence). This CDR3 reads CASSHGTGVYEQYF. CDR3 in DNA: TGTGCCAGCAGCCACGGGACAGGGGTCTACGAGCAGTACTTC.

The chain recombines TRBV28 with TRBJ1-1; no firm D call. Between the trimmed V and J ends, which lost 6 bases and 1 base, there was a span of 9 bases. Germline V CDR1 and CDR2: MDHEN, SYDVKM. This CDR3 region has 13 residues. CDR3 nucleotides: TGTGCCAGCAGCCTGGAGGAGAACACTGAAGCTTTCTTT. Its translation: CASSLEENTEAFF.

The chain is built from TRBV6-6 and TRBJ1-1; 8 nucleotides line up with TRBD1. Losses at the gene ends were 3 bases for V and 6 bases for J; bases not matched to a gene: 9. Germline V gene lookup returns CDR1 MNHNY and CDR2 SVGAGI (reference sequence). This CDR3 spans 15 amino acids. This CDR3 reads CASSYVSGGFSEAFF. The CDR3 nucleotides are TGTGCCAGCAGTTATGTCTCAGGGGGCTTTTCTGAAGCTTTCTTT.

The J gene is TRBJ2-2, the V gene TRBV6-1; D may be TRBD1 (5 bases). The CDR3 has 14 amino acids. Germline CDR1 and CDR2: MNHNS and SASEGT. Trimming removed 3 bases from V and 7 bases from J, with 12 bases in between. CDR3 loop: CASSDSRVGGELFF. Written as DNA, the CDR3 is TGTGCCAGCAGTGACTCCAGGGTTGGCGGGGAGCTGTTTTTT.

This chain uses TRBV18 with TRBJ2-2, with a possible D match to TRBD2 (6 bases). Germline lookup yields CDR1 KGHSH and CDR2 LQKENI. The CDR3 extends over 16 amino acids. Trimming removed 1 base at V and 0 bases at J, with 9 bases between. CDR3 sequence reads: CASSPRGVANTGELFF. For the CDR3, the DNA is TGTGCCAGCTCACCACGGGGGGTAGCGAACACCGGGGAGCTGTTTTTT.

This clone has a single count. V is TRBV13 and J is TRBJ2-2; tentative D call: TRBD2 (6 bases). CDR3 length equals 17 residues. Deletions cut 1 base from V and 4 bases from J, with 16 bases between. Germline CDR1 and CDR2: PRHDT and FYEKMQ (reference sequence). The CDR3, as DNA: TGTGCCAGCAGCTTAGCTTGGCCGGACGGGGGCACCGGGGAGCTGTTTTTT. This translates into CASSLAWPDGGTGELFF.

By its share, this clone is medium-sized. V and J are TRBV5-6 and TRBJ2-4; D ambiguous. The CDR3 length is 15 residues. Trimming stripped 4 bases from V and 7 bases from J, with 18 bases between. Germline lookup yields CDR1 SGHDT and CDR2 YYEEEE. The CDR3 protein is CASSNERGLRNIQYF. In DNA, the CDR3 is TGTGCCAGCAGCAATGAGCGTGGCCTTCGGAACATTCAGTACTTC.

J is TRBJ2-1 and V is TRBV19, with D perhaps matching TRBD1 (5 bases). The length of the CDR3 is 14 residues. Germline V lookup: CDR1 LNHDA, CDR2 SQIVND (reference sequence). With 0 bases removed from V and 5 bases from J, the gap between germline ends came to 8 bases. The CDR3 region has the DNA TGTGCCAGTAGTATAGAAGCAGGGAACAATGAGCAGTTCTTC. Its protein is CASSIEAGNNEQFF.

This clone is termed medium-sized. The genes are TRBV6-1 and TRBJ2-1; 12 nucleotides line up with TRBD2. The CDR3 spans 14 residues. V shed 2 bases and J 8 bases; nucleotides not matched to a gene: 1. Germline loops: CDR1 MNHNS, CDR2 SASEGT. As DNA, the CDR3 is TGTGCCAGCAGTGAACTAGCGGGGGGGCATGAGCAGTTCTTC. Translation: CASSELAGGHEQFF.

This clone was seen a single time. V usage is TRBV30 and J usage is TRBJ1-5, with unresolved D. The germline V and J ends were trimmed by 3 bases and 5 bases, with 11 bases remaining between them. CDR1 is GTSNPN, CDR2 SVGIG, per germline (reference sequence). CDR3 length: 13 residues. The DNA for the CDR3 is TGTGCCTGGAGCCCAGGTTCCTATCAGCCCCAGCATTTT. Amino acid sequence: CAWSPGSYQPQHF.